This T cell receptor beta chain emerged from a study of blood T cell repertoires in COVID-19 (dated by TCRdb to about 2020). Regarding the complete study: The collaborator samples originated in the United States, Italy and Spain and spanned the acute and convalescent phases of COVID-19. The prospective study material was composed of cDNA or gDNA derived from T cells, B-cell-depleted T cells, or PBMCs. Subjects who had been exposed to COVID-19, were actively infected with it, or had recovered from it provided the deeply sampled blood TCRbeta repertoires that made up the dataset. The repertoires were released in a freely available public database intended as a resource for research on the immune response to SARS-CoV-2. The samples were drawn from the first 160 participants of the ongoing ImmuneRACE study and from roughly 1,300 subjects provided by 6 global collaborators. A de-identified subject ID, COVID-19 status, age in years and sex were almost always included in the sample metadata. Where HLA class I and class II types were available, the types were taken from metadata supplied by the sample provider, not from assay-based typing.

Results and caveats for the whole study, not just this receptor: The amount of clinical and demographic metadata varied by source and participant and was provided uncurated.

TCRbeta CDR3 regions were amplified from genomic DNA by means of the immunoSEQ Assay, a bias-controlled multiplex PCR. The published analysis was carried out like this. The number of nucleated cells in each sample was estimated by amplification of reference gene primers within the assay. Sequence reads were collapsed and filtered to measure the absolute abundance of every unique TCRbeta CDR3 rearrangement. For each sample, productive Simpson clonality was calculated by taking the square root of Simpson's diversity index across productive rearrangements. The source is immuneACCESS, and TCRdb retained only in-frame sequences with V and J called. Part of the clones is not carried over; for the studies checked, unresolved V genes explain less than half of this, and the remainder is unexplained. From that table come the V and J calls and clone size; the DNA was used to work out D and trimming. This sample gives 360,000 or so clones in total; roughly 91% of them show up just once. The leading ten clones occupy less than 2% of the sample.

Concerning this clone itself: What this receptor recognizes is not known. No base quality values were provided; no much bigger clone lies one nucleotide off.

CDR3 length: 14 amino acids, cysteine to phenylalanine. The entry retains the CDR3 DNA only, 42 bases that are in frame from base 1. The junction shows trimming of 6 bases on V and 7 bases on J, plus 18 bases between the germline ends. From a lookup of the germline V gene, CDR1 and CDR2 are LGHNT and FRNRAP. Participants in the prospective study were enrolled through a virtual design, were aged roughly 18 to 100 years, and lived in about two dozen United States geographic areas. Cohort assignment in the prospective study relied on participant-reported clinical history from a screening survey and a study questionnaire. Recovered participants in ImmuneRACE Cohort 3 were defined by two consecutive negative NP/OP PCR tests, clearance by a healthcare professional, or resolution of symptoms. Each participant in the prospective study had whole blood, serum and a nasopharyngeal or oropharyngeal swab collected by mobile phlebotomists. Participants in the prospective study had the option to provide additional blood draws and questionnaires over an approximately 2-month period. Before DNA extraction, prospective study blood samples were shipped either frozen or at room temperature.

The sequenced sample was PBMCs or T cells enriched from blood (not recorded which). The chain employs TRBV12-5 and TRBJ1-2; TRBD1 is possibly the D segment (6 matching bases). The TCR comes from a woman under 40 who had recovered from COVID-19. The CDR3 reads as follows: CASGSSGQNRGYTF. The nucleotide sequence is TGTGCTAGTGGCTCCTCTGGACAGAATCGTGGCTACACCTTC. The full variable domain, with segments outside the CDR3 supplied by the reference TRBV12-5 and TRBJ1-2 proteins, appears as DARVTQTPRHKVTEMGQEVTMRCQPILGHNTVFWYRQTMMQGLELLAYFRNRAPLDDSGMPKDRFSAEMPDATLATLKIQPSEPRDSAVYFCASGSSGQNRGYTFGSGTRLTVV.